This TCR beta chain is drawn from a study of regulatory T cells in long-lasting Graves disease. Combining iRepertoire HTBI primers with Arm-PCR of CDR3 regions, the authors built TCR beta libraries. Each CDR3 protein gets one entry after TCRdb re-called the multiplex PCR reads with MiXCR. The sample has under 300,000 distinct CDR3 sequences; about 16% are singletons. Regarding time point: newly diagnosed GD, antithyroid drugs for less than 3 months. RNA extracted from PBMCs served as the sequencing template. EDTA tubes were used for drawing 8.5 to 9.5 milliliters of peripheral blood. This clonotype was picked up a small number of times. V lost 2 bases to trimming and J lost 0 bases, with 5 bases between them. The CDR3 sequence is 14 residues long. Germline lookup yields CDR1 DFQATT and CDR2 SNEGSKA (reference sequence).

Material: peripheral blood mononuclear cells (PBMCs), obtained at new diagnosis, from a patient treated with antithyroid drugs. This chain joins TRBV20-1 and TRBJ2-6; D is uncertain. This sequence was found in a female donor with Graves disease. The CDR3 loop reads CSARQPSGANVLTF. CDR3 coding DNA: TGCAGTGCTAGACAGCCCTCTGGGGCCAACGTCCTGACTTTC.